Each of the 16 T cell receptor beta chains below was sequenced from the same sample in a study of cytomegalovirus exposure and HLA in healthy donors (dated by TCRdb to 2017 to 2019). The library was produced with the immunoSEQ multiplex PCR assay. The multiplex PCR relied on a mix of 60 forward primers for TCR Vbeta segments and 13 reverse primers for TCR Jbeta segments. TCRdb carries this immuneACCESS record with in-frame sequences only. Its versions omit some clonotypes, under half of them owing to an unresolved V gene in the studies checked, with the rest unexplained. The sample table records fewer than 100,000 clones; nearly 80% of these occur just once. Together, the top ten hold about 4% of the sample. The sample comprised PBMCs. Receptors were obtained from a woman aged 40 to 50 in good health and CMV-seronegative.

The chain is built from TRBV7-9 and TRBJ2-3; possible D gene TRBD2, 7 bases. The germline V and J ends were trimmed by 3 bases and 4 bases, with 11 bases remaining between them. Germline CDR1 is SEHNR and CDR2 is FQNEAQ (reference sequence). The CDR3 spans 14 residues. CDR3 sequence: CASSFGGGPDTQYF. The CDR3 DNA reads TGTGCCAGCAGCTTTGGGGGGGGCCCAGATACGCAGTATTTT.

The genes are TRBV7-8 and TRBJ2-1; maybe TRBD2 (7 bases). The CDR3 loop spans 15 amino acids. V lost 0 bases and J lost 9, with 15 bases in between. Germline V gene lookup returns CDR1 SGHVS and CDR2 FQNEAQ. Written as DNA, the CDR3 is TGTGCCAGCAGCTTAGCGCTTGGACTAGGGGGTGAGCAGTTCTTC. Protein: CASSLALGLGGEQFF.

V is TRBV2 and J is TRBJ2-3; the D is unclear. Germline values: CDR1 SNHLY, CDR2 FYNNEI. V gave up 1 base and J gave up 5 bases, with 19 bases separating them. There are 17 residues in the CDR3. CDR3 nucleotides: TGTGCCAGCAGTGAAGACCCCCTCGCAGCGCGGAGAGATACGCAGTATTTT. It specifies CASSEDPLAARRDTQYF.

The CDR3 coding sequence is TGTGCCAGCAGTGCCAGGGCCAGCCTCTATGGCTACACCTTC. The encoded protein is CASSARASLYGYTF. This rearrangement joins TRBV6-1 to TRBJ1-2; a weak D match, TRBD1 (5 bases). Germline V CDR1 and CDR2: MNHNS, SASEGT. V lost 4 bases, J lost 4 bases, and 13 bases lay in between. The CDR3 sequence is 14 residues long.

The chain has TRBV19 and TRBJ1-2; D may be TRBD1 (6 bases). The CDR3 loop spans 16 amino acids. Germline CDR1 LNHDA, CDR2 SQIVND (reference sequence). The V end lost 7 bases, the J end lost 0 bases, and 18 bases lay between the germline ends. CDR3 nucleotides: TGTGCCAGTAACTCAGTCCAGGGGACCGCTAACTATGGCTACACCTTC. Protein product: CASNSVQGTANYGYTF.

This chain's CDR3 is CASSFLAGTPHEQYF. Here the CDR3 DNA reads TGTGCCAGCAGCTTTCTAGCGGGGACACCCCACGAGCAGTACTTC. V gene TRBV7-9 combines with J gene TRBJ2-7; 9 bases line up with TRBD2. Germline lookup yields CDR1 SEHNR and CDR2 FQNEAQ (reference sequence). V lost 3 bases to trimming and J lost 5 bases; unmatched junction nucleotides: 8. The CDR3 extends over 15 amino acids.

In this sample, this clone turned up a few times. For the CDR3, the DNA is TGTGCCAGCTCGGGGGAGTTCGACAATGAGCAGTTCTTC. Translation: CASSGEFDNEQFF. V is TRBV7-3 and J is TRBJ2-1; TRBD2 is a possible D gene (6 bases). The CDR3 length is 13 residues. Trimming left V 8 bases short and J 5 bases short, with 13 bases between. The germline V gene encodes CDR1 SGHTA and CDR2 FQGTGA.

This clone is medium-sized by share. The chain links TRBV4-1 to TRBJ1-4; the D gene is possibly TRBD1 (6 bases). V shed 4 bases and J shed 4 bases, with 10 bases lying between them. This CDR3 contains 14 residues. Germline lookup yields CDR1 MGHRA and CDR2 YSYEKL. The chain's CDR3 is CASSPGTLNEKLFF. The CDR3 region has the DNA TGCGCCAGCAGCCCCGGGACACTTAATGAAAAACTGTTTTTT.

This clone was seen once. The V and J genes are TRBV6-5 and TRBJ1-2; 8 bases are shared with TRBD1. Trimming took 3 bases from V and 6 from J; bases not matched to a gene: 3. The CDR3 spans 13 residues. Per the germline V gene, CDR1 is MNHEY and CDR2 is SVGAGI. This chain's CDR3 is CASSYLTGDGYTF. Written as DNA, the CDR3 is TGTGCCAGCAGTTATCTGACAGGGGATGGCTACACCTTC.

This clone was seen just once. DNA for the CDR3: TGTGCCAGCAGTGAAGTACTCCATGGCTACACCTTC. Protein: CASSEVLHGYTF. The chain uses TRBV6-1 and TRBJ1-2; D is unresolved. Germline V lookup: CDR1 MNHNS, CDR2 SASEGT. The CDR3 totals 12 residues. Trimming took 1 base from V and 6 from J, leaving 6 bases between them.

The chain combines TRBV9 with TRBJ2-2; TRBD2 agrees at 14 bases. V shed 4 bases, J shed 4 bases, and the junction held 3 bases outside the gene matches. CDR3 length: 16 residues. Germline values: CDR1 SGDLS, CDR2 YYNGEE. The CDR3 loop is CASSLGLAGGTGELFF. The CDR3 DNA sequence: TGTGCCAGCAGCCTAGGACTAGCGGGGGGCACCGGGGAGCTGTTTTTT.

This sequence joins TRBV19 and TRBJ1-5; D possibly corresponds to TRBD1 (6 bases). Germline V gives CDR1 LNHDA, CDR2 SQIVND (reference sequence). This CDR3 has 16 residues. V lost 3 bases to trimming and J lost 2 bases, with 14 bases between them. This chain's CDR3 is CASSILGARGNQPQHF. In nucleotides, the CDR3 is TGTGCCAGTAGTATTCTGGGGGCGCGGGGCAATCAGCCCCAGCATTTT.

CDR3: CASSPDGGAPQYF. DNA for the CDR3: TGTGCCAGCAGTCCAGACGGGGGGGCGCCCCAGTACTTC. This sequence joins TRBV7-3 and TRBJ2-5; TRBD2 matches at 8 bases. V trimming: 6 bases; J trimming: 9 bases; junction bases outside the gene matches: 9. The germline V gene encodes CDR1 SGHTA and CDR2 FQGTGA. The CDR3 spans 13 residues. The full variable domain, completed using reference TRBV7-3 and TRBJ2-5, is GAGVSQTPSNKVTEKGKYVELRCDPISGHTALYWYRQSLGQGPEFLIYFQGTGAADDSGLPNDRFFAVRPEGSVSTLKIQRTERGDSAVYLCASSPDGGAPQYFGPGTRLLVL.

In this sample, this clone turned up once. The CDR3 region has the DNA TGTGCCAGCAGTCCCAGGGAAGTCGGGGGGGCCAACGTCCTGACTTTC. Protein product: CASSPREVGGANVLTF. This chain connects TRBV2 to TRBJ2-6, with D tentatively TRBD1 (5 bases). Trimming left V 5 bases short and J 4 bases short, with 15 bases between. CDR3 length: 16 amino acids. CDR1 and CDR2 (germline): SNHLY, FYNNEI.

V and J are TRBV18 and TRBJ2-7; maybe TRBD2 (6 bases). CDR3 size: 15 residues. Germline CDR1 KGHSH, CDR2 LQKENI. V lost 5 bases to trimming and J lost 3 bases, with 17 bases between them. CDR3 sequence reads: CASSSGGGRHYEQYF. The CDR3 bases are TGTGCCAGCTCATCCGGGGGAGGCAGGCACTACGAGCAGTACTTC.

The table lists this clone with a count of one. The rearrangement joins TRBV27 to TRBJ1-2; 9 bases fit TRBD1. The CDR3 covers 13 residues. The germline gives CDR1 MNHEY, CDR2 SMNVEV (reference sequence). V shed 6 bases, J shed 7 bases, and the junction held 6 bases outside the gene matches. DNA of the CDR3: TGTGCCAGCAGCCCCGGGACAGGGTCTGGCTACACCTTC. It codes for CASSPGTGSGYTF.